These 25 T cell receptor beta chains were sequenced from one sample in a study of T cells in Graves' hyperthyroidism and ophthalmopathy. Amplified TCR beta CDR3 regions derived from RNA transcripts. HTBI primers were used for first-round RT-PCR of the TCR CDR3. TCRdb analysed the multiplex PCR reads with MiXCR anew, one entry per CDR3 protein. The sample gives a few hundred thousand distinct CDR3 sequences, roughly 15% of which show up once; about 19% is in the top ten. Sequencing was carried out using blood. All receptors come from a young woman with Graves' ophthalmopathy.

This clonotype was seen ten or more times. The chain recombines TRBV28 with TRBJ1-2; D gene ambiguous. V was shortened by 5 bases and J by 8 bases, with 15 bases between the two germline ends. This CDR3 spans 13 amino acids. Germline V gives CDR1 MDHEN, CDR2 SYDVKM. CDR3 sequence (DNA): TGTGCCAGCAGTCCCGGGCCACCTCGCGGCTACACCTTC. Translation: CASSPGPPRGYTF.

This clonotype was counted many times. The rearrangement uses TRBV7-9 and TRBJ2-7; no reliable D call. CDR1 and CDR2 from the germline V gene are SEHNR and FQNEAQ (reference sequence). Deletions cut 5 bases from V and 5 bases from J, with 13 bases between. This CDR3 spans 13 amino acids. The CDR3 spells CASSIRPVHEQYF. The DNA of the CDR3 is TGTGCCAGCAGCATCCGACCCGTCCACGAGCAGTACTTC.

V gene TRBV19 combines with J gene TRBJ2-1; D might be TRBD1 (6 bases). The germline V gene encodes CDR1 LNHDA and CDR2 SQIVND (reference sequence). The V gene lost 5 bases and the J gene lost 0 bases, with 17 bases spanning the gap. This CDR3 contains 17 residues. CDR3 sequence: CASSPSWGHSSYNEQFF. CDR3 in DNA: TGTGCCAGTAGTCCTAGCTGGGGACACAGCTCCTACAATGAGCAGTTCTTC. Complete variable domain (other parts from reference TRBV19 and TRBJ2-1): DGGITQSPKYLFRKEGQNVTLSCEQNLNHDAMYWYRQDPGQGLRLIYYSQIVNDFQKGDIAEGYSVSREKKESFPLTVTSAQKNPTAFYLCASSPSWGHSSYNEQFFGPGTRLTVL.

This clonotype was seen at least ten times. The gene calls are TRBV9 and TRBJ2-1, with 13 bases lining up with TRBD2. The CDR3 has 15 residues. From germline, CDR1 is SGDLS and CDR2 YYNGEE. J lost 8 bases, V lost 1 base, and 3 bases had no gene match. Here the CDR3 DNA reads TGTGCCAGCAGCGTATCGACTAGCGGGGGGCATGAGCAGTTCTTC. It specifies CASSVSTSGGHEQFF.

This clonotype was recorded at least ten times. V is TRBV13 and J is TRBJ1-6, with a possible D match to TRBD1 (5 bases). This CDR3 is built from 12 residues. The V end was cut by 6 bases, the J end by 10 bases, with 10 bases between. Germline V gene lookup returns CDR1 PRHDT and CDR2 FYEKMQ (reference sequence). CDR3 amino acids: CASSAGGSPLHF. Written as DNA, the CDR3 is TGTGCCAGCAGTGCGGGGGGGTCACCCCTCCACTTT.

The chain links TRBV6-9 to TRBJ1-1; no definite D call. Germline V gene data show CDR1 as MNHGY and CDR2 as SVAAGI. V dropped 4 bases and J dropped 1 base, with 10 bases sitting between them. The CDR3 runs to 14 residues. CDR3 bases: TGTGCCAGCAGTTCCCCTCGGCGGAACACTGAAGCTTTCTTT. Its translation is CASSSPRRNTEAFF.

The table lists this clonotype with many counts. The chain carries TRBV3-1 and TRBJ1-3, with 7 bases identical to TRBD1. Losses at the gene ends were 3 bases for V and 2 bases for J; bases not matched to a gene: 4. CDR3 size: 15 residues. CDR1 and CDR2 (germline): LGHDT, YNNKEL (reference sequence). The CDR3 region is CASSQTGSPGNTIYF. The CDR3 bases are TGTGCCAGCAGCCAGACAGGGTCCCCTGGAAACACCATATATTTT.

The chain carries TRBV7-3 and TRBJ1-2, with D possibly matching TRBD1 (5 bases). The germline V gene encodes CDR1 SGHTA and CDR2 FQGTGA. The ends were cut back, 2 bases at V and 8 bases at J, with 15 bases in the middle. The CDR3 spans 14 residues. Here the CDR3 DNA reads TGTGCCAGCAGCTTACCGGGCCCTCAGGGAGGCTACACCTTC. It codes for CASSLPGPQGGYTF.

This clonotype was recorded many times. CDR3 sequence reads: CSARESRGGGELFF. CDR3 bases: TGCAGTGCTAGAGAGAGCAGGGGGGGCGGGGAGCTGTTTTTT. The gene calls are TRBV20-1 and TRBJ2-2; D tentatively reads TRBD1 or TRBD2 (7 bases each). Germline lookup yields CDR1 DFQATT and CDR2 SNEGSKA (reference sequence). With 0 bases removed from V and 7 bases from J, the gap between germline ends came to 12 bases. This CDR3 is 14 amino acids long.

A remark on this clonotype: It may be a read error: a sequence one base away is much more abundant. This chain uses TRBV13 with TRBJ2-3; 8 bases line up with TRBD1. Germline CDR1 and CDR2: PRHDT and FYEKMQ (reference sequence). The CDR3 is 16 amino acids. This CDR3 is CASSPMDRVGADTRYF. For the CDR3, the DNA is TGTGCCAGCAGCCCCATGGACAGGGTGGGGGCAGATACGCGGTATTTT.

There are many counts of this clonotype. This sequence joins TRBV11-2 and TRBJ2-3, with 10 nucleotides matching TRBD2. The CDR3 totals 17 residues. CDR1 is SGHAT, CDR2 FQNNGV, per germline. The junction had 8 bases not matched to a gene; V was cut back by 1 base and J by 4 bases. The CDR3 here is CASSLGWSSGGSDTQYF. The CDR3 DNA sequence: TGTGCCAGCAGCTTAGGTTGGAGTAGCGGGGGGTCAGATACGCAGTATTTT.

The rearrangement links TRBV6-2 or TRBV6-3 to TRBJ2-1; TRBD2 matches at 9 bases. The CDR3 has 19 residues. With V trimmed by 0 bases and J by 0 bases, 9 bases remained unmatched. The germline gives CDR1 MNHEY, CDR2 SVGEGT. This CDR3 reads CASSYSITSGSSSYNEQFF. The CDR3 nucleotides read TGTGCCAGCAGTTACTCGATTACTAGCGGGTCGAGCTCCTACAATGAGCAGTTCTTC.

This clonotype was observed many times. The rearrangement links TRBV6-1 to TRBJ2-7, with 8 bases that match TRBD1. V dropped 1 base and J dropped 2; count of bases not matched to a gene: 4. Germline V gene sequence: CDR1 MNHNS, CDR2 SASEGT. This CDR3 spans 15 amino acids. The chain's CDR3 is CASSEGTGQAYEQYF. DNA for the CDR3: TGTGCCAGCAGTGAAGGGACGGGACAGGCCTACGAGCAGTACTTC.

This clonotype was seen at least ten times. The V call is TRBV30, the J call TRBJ2-7; D is possibly TRBD1 or TRBD2 (7 bases each). From germline, CDR1 is GTSNPN and CDR2 SVGIG (reference sequence). Trimming removed 3 bases at V and 3 bases at J, with 15 bases between. The CDR3 sequence is 14 residues long. The CDR3 region is CAWRSGGEVYEQYF. The CDR3 coding sequence is TGTGCCTGGAGGTCAGGGGGGGAGGTCTACGAGCAGTACTTC.

The V call is TRBV10-1, the J call TRBJ2-1, with TRBD2 matching over 12 bases. V gave up 4 bases and J gave up 10 bases; unmatched junction bases: 14. The CDR3 loop spans 17 amino acids. The V gene's germline CDR1 is WNHNN and CDR2 SYGVQD (reference sequence). Written as DNA, the CDR3 is TGCGCCAGCAGTGGGCTAGCGGGGGGGGGACCAATTCAGGAGCAGTTCTTC. This translates into CASSGLAGGGPIQEQFF.

This clonotype was observed many times. The CDR3, as DNA: TGTGCCAGCAGGACGGGACAGGGACTGAACACTGAAGCTTTCTTT. Protein: CASRTGQGLNTEAFF. V usage is TRBV2 and J usage is TRBJ1-1; TRBD1 aligns across 9 bases. With V trimmed by 6 bases and J by 0 bases, 5 bases remained unmatched. Germline V CDR1 and CDR2: SNHLY, FYNNEI. The CDR3 has 15 residues.

This clonotype came up many times. V is TRBV12-3 or TRBV12-4 and J is TRBJ2-7; 8 bases fit TRBD1. This CDR3 is 16 amino acids long. Trimming removed 0 bases from V and 5 bases from J; junction bases left unmatched: 9. In DNA, the CDR3 is TGTGCCAGCAGTTTAGCCCTCTCGACAGGGGACAACGAGCAGTACTTC. It codes for CASSLALSTGDNEQYF.

Many counts were recorded for this clonotype. V usage is TRBV5-1 and J usage is TRBJ1-3; D is ambiguous. Germline loops: CDR1 SGHRS, CDR2 YFSETQ. Trimming pared 2 bases from V and 0 bases from J, leaving 12 bases between. This CDR3 has 16 amino acids. The CDR3 spells CASSFEGSFSGNTIYF. Here the CDR3 DNA reads TGCGCCAGCAGCTTCGAGGGTTCGTTCTCTGGAAACACCATATATTTT.

This clonotype showed up many times. DNA for the CDR3: TGTGCCAGCGGTCTTGAGAGACAGGAGGCTTTCTTT. It translates to CASGLERQEAFF. The rearrangement joins TRBV6-1 to TRBJ1-1; D possibly corresponds to TRBD1 (6 bases). Germline CDR1 reads MNHNS; CDR2 reads SASEGT. V lost 8 bases to trimming and J lost 11 bases, with 18 bases between them. This CDR3 is 12 amino acids long.

V is TRBV29-1 and J is TRBJ1-1, with TRBD1 identical over 7 bases. Germline values: CDR1 SQVTM, CDR2 ANQGSEA. The CDR3 totals 14 residues. The V gene end was trimmed by 4 bases and the J gene end by 6 bases; junction bases not matched to a gene: 11. CDR3: CSVAETGVGSEAFF. As DNA, the CDR3 is TGCAGCGTTGCCGAAACAGGGGTTGGATCTGAAGCTTTCTTT. Together with reference TRBV29-1 and TRBJ1-1, the CDR3 gives the full variable domain: SAVISQKPSRDICQRGTSLTIQCQVDSQVTMMFWYRQQPGQSLTLIATANQGSEATYESGFVIDKFPISRPNLTFSTLTVSNMSPEDSSIYLCSVAETGVGSEAFFGQGTRLTVV.

This clonotype was seen repeatedly, ten times or more. CDR3 DNA: TGTGCCAGCAGTCCGGGACAGGGGGCTAGCCCGGGGATCTACGAGCAGTACTTC. It yields the protein CASSPGQGASPGIYEQYF. The V and J genes are TRBV7-9 and TRBJ2-7, with 12 nucleotides matching TRBD1. V shed 6 bases, J shed 3 bases, and the junction held 15 bases outside the gene matches. In germline, CDR1 is SEHNR, CDR2 FQNEAQ (reference sequence). The CDR3 covers 18 residues.

The rearrangement uses TRBV5-1 and TRBJ2-7; D uncertain. CDR3 length: 15 residues. Germline assignment: CDR1 SGHRS and CDR2 YFSETQ. Trimming took 0 bases from V and 1 from J, leaving 11 bases between them. CDR3 coding DNA: TGCGCCAGCAGCTTGGAGTGGGTAGGGTCCTACGAGCAGTACTTC. Translated: CASSLEWVGSYEQYF.

With respect to this clonotype: One junction end disagrees with the germline gene, perhaps due to a read error. The chain combines TRBV5-1 with TRBJ2-3; D is tentatively TRBD1 or TRBD2 (6 bases each). In germline, CDR1 is SGHRS, CDR2 YFSETQ. The CDR3 totals 16 residues. The CDR3 reads CAGSVGDIGRTDTQYF. The DNA for the CDR3 is TGCGCCGGCAGCGTGGGGGACATTGGGAGGACAGATACGCAGTATTTT.

This clonotype occurred many times. V usage is TRBV2 and J usage is TRBJ2-1; perhaps TRBD1 as D (5 bases). V lost 2 bases and J 5 bases, leaving 10 bases between the germline ends. Germline CDR1 and CDR2: SNHLY and FYNNEI. CDR3 size: 14 residues. The CDR3 region is CASSEWTPHNEQFF. The CDR3 DNA is TGTGCCAGCAGTGAATGGACACCACACAATGAGCAGTTCTTC.

This clonotype came up many times. The CDR3, as DNA: TGTGCCAGCAGTCCGGTGGGACCAAGCACAGATACGCAGTATTTT. Amino acid sequence: CASSPVGPSTDTQYF. J is TRBJ2-3 and V is TRBV12-3 or TRBV12-4; D may match TRBD1 or TRBD2 (5 bases each). The V end was cut by 5 bases, the J end by 0 bases, with 12 bases between. The CDR3 consists of 15 residues.